The sequence of this TCR beta chain was determined in a study of CD8+ T cells in alopecia areata. Study-wide background: Treatment comprised oral tofacitinib, 5 to 10 mg twice daily, in treated patients.

Treatment given: oral pan-JAK inhibitor, 5-10 mg twice daily. Using a FACSAria, the CD4+ and CD8+ T cells were sorted from the PBMCs. Reverse transcribed after extraction, RNA yielded cDNA as the sequencing template. TCRdb's table, derived via immunoSEQ multiplex PCR, lists solely in-frame clones and lacks some. This table has about 180,000 clones, around 51% appearing once. Study-level points and caveats: The study found that many expanded lesional clones persisted in scalp and blood during tofacitinib. Tofacitinib significantly lowered scalp clonality and expanded CD8+ clones among the top 100.

V trimming: 0 bases; J trimming: 4 bases; junction bases outside the gene matches: 6. The CDR3 length is 16 residues. Germline V gives CDR1 SGHTA, CDR2 FQGTGA. About this clone: The antigen is undetermined.

This TCR derives from a human donor with alopecia areata. The genes are TRBV7-3 and TRBJ1-2, with 9 bases that match TRBD1. Sequenced material: CD8+ T cells sorted from blood, taken around week 54, from a patient treated with tofacitinib. The CDR3 region is CASSLTGTGSSYGYTF. In DNA, the CDR3 is TGTGCCAGCAGCTTAACGGGGACAGGGAGCAGCTATGGCTACACCTTC.